Listed below are T cell receptor beta chains from one sample, sequenced in a study of molecular identifiers for immune sequencing clone quantification. MiXCR, run by TCRdb on the PCR reads, gives a single entry per CDR3 protein. The sample yields approximately 550,000 distinct CDR3 sequences, about 22% seen once. Sequences were obtained from naive CD8+ T cells from blood, with Jurkat cell RNA spiked in. The receptors shown here come from a human donor in good health. Some libraries in this study had Jurkat cell RNA spiked in. CDR3s include the opening cysteine and the closing phenylalanine or tryptophan. A D gene is named only where the DNA matches it firmly. Only part of the rows carry a size: once, few, many, or a class if the clone is expanded.

>many|TRBV7-9|TRBJ2-5|TRBD2
CASSLAIQETQYF
TGTGCCAGCTCACTAGCGATTCAAGAGACCCAGTACTTC
>many|TRBV12-3/TRBV12-4|TRBJ1-4|.
CASSEEFNEKLFF
TGTGCCAGCAGTGAGGAATTTAATGAAAAACTGTTTTTT
>few|TRBV3-1|TRBJ1-1|.
CASSAGLGNTEAFF
TGTGCCAGCAGCGCGGGACTGGGGAACACTGAAGCTTTCTTT
>many|TRBV12-3/TRBV12-4|TRBJ1-5|TRBD1
CASSLGQGYQPQHF
TGTGCCAGCAGTTTAGGACAGGGATATCAGCCCCAGCATTTT
>many|TRBV27|TRBJ1-1|.
CASALRDVNTEAFF
TGTGCCAGTGCGCTCAGGGACGTGAACACTGAAGCTTTCTTT
>many|TRBV30|TRBJ2-7|TRBD1
CAWTETGTTYEQYF
TGTGCCTGGACCGAGACAGGGACGACCTACGAGCAGTACTTC
>.|TRBV27|TRBJ1-1|TRBD1
CASRMGQGLAFF
TGTGCCAGCAGGATGGGACAGGGACTAGCTTTCTTT
>many|TRBV28|TRBJ2-7|.
CASSLEHTYEQYF
TGTGCCAGCAGTTTGGAACACACCTACGAGCAGTACTTC
>many|TRBV25-1|TRBJ2-7|.
CASSEYRDNSYEQYF
TGTGCCAGCAGTGAATATCGGGACAACTCCTACGAGCAGTACTTC
>.|TRBV27|TRBJ2-7|.
CASSLGAREEQYF
TGTGCCAGCAGTTTGGGCGCTCGGGAAGAGCAGTACTTC
>once|TRBV19|TRBJ2-1|TRBD2
CASSVVSGDNNEQFF
TGTGCCAGTAGTGTGGTGAGCGGGGATAACAATGAGCAGTTCTTC
>many|TRBV13|TRBJ2-3|.
CASSTTGFADTQYF
TGTGCCAGCAGCACAACAGGGTTTGCAGATACGCAGTATTTT
>.|TRBV6-4|TRBJ2-7|TRBD2
CASSDVAGVYEQYF
TGTGCCAGCAGTGACGTGGCGGGAGTCTACGAGCAGTACTTC
>few|TRBV4-3|TRBJ2-1|.
CASSQDWSGYNEQFF
TGCGCCAGCAGCCAAGATTGGAGCGGATACAATGAGCAGTTCTTC
>few|TRBV20-1|TRBJ2-5|TRBD1
CSAREGQGETQYF
TGCAGTGCTAGAGAGGGACAGGGAGAGACCCAGTACTTC
>.|TRBV11-2|TRBJ1-1|.
CASSSPGVTNTEAFF
TGTGCCAGCAGCTCCCCTGGGGTTACGAACACTGAAGCTTTCTTT
>few|TRBV2|TRBJ2-2|.
CASMGELGAASGELFF
TGTGCCAGCATGGGGGAACTAGGGGCTGCCTCCGGGGAGCTGTTTTTT
>few|TRBV2|TRBJ2-7|.
CAAAVGLFYEQYF
TGTGCCGCCGCGGTGGGGCTTTTCTACGAGCAGTACTTC
>.|TRBV12-3/TRBV12-4|TRBJ1-2|.
CASSPRQFDYGYTF
TGTGCCAGCAGTCCCCGACAGTTCGACTATGGCTACACCTTC
>few|TRBV27|TRBJ1-4|.
CASSLKSATNEKLFF
TGTGCCAGCAGTTTAAAGAGTGCAACTAATGAAAAACTGTTTTTT
>few|TRBV27|TRBJ1-1|.
CASSFTPGGTEAFF
TGTGCCAGCAGTTTTACTCCCGGGGGCACTGAAGCTTTCTTT
>many|TRBV28|TRBJ1-1|.
CASSFPGREAFF
TGTGCCAGCAGTTTTCCGGGACGGGAAGCTTTCTTT
>.|TRBV7-9|TRBJ1-1|.
CASSLTKGDTEAFF
TGTGCCAGCAGCTTGACTAAAGGAGACACTGAAGCTTTCTTT
>many|TRBV28|TRBJ2-3|.
CASSPMGATSTDTQYF
TGTGCCAGCAGCCCGATGGGCGCTACTAGCACAGATACGCAGTATTTT
>.|TRBV13|TRBJ2-7|TRBD2
CASSGREGGEQYF
TGTGCCAGCAGCGGGCGGGAGGGTGGCGAGCAGTACTTC
>many|TRBV6-5|TRBJ1-2|.
CASTPRGAYGYTF
TGTGCCAGCACCCCAAGGGGGGCGTATGGCTACACCTTC
>few|TRBV9|TRBJ2-3|TRBD2
CASSVGTSGGAVDTQYF
TGTGCCAGCAGCGTAGGTACTAGCGGGGGGGCCGTAGATACGCAGTATTTT
>few|TRBV12-3/TRBV12-4|TRBJ1-5|.
CASTQSGWNQPQHF
TGTGCCAGCACCCAGTCGGGTTGGAATCAGCCCCAGCATTTT
>few|TRBV2|TRBJ2-5|.
CASSEPGLVETQYF
TGTGCCAGCAGTGAGCCAGGGTTGGTGGAGACCCAGTACTTC
>many|TRBV7-9|TRBJ1-5|.
CASSFWPGDQPQHF
TGTGCCAGCAGCTTCTGGCCGGGGGATCAGCCCCAGCATTTT
>.|TRBV12-3/TRBV12-4|TRBJ1-2|TRBD1
CASSSKGTDGYTF
TGTGCCAGCAGTTCCAAGGGGACAGATGGCTACACCTTC
>many|TRBV7-2|TRBJ1-5|.
CASSPRGFSNQPQHF
TGTGCCAGCAGCCCCCGGGGTTTTAGCAATCAGCCCCAGCATTTT
>many|TRBV29-1|TRBJ1-1|TRBD1
CSVEGQGAEAFF
TGCAGCGTAGAGGGACAGGGGGCCGAAGCTTTCTTT
>.|TRBV19|TRBJ2-2|.
CASSMPKVTVAGELFF
TGTGCCAGTAGTATGCCCAAGGTGACGGTGGCCGGGGAGCTGTTTTTT
>many|TRBV4-3|TRBJ1-5|.
CASSQDWAGVQPQHF
TGCGCCAGCAGCCAAGATTGGGCAGGGGTGCAGCCCCAGCATTTT
>many|TRBV21-1|TRBJ1-5|.
CASSLRDKSANQPQHF
TGTGCCAGCAGCCTAAGGGACAAGAGTGCCAATCAGCCCCAGCATTTT
>many|TRBV6-6|TRBJ2-3|.
CASGGGTGDTQYF
TGTGCCAGCGGGGGCGGCACGGGAGATACGCAGTATTTT
>many|TRBV25-1|TRBJ2-7|.
CASSDGSGYEQYF
TGTGCCAGCAGTGACGGGAGTGGGTACGAGCAGTACTTC